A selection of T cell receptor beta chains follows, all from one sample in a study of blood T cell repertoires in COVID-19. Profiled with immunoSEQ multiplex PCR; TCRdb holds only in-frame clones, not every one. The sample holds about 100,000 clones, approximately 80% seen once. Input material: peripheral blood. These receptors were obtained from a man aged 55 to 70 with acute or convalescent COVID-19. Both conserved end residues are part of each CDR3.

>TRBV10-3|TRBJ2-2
CAISEGLAGTKGGYKTGELFF
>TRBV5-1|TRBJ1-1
CASSQEQVLPEAFF
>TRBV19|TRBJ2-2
CASSYRDTNTGELFF
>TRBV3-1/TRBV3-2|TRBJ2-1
CASSPGLAGVNEQFF
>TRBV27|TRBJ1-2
CASSPSGSYGYTF
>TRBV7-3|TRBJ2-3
CASSLRARGPDTQYF
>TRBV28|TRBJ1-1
CASSLWGGANTEAFF
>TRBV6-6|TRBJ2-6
CASSHGADYSGANVLTF
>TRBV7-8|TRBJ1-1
CASSLVPGFPEAFF
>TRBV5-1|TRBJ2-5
CASSLARGEETQYF
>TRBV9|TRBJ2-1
CASSPREGLYNEQFF
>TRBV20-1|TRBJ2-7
CSASATGRGEQYF
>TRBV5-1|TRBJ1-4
CASSSGTGGNEKLFF
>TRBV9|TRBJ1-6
CASSAELPRSPLHF
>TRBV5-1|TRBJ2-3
CASSLLPAWQADTQYF
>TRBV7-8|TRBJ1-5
CASSDRVDQPQHF